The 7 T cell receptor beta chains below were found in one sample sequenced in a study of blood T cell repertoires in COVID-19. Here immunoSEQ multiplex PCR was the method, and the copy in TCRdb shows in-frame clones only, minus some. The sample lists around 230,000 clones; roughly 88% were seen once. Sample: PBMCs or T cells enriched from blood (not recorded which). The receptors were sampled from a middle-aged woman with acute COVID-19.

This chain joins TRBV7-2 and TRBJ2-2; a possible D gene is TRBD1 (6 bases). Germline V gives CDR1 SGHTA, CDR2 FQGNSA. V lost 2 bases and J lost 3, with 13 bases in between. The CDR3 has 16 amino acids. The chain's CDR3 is CASSLFPGAHTGELFF. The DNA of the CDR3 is TGTGCCAGCAGCTTATTTCCAGGGGCACACACCGGGGAGCTGTTTTTT. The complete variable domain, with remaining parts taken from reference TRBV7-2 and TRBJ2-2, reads GAGVSQSPSNKVTEKGKDVELRCDPISGHTALYWYRQSLGQGLEFLIYFQGNSAPDKSGLPSDRFSAERTGGSVSTLTIQRTQQEDSAVYLCASSLFPGAHTGELFFGEGSRLTVL.

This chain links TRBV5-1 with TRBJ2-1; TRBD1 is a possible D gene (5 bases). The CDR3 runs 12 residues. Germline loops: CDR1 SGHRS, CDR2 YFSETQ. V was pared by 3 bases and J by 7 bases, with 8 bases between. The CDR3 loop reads CASSSRQNEQFF. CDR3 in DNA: TGCGCCAGCAGCTCCCGACAGAATGAGCAGTTCTTC.

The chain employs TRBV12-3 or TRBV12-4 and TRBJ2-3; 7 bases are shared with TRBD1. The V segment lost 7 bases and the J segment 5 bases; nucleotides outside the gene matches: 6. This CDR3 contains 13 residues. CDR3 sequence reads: CASTNRGRDTQYF. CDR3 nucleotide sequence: TGTGCCAGCACCAACAGGGGAAGAGATACGCAGTATTTT.

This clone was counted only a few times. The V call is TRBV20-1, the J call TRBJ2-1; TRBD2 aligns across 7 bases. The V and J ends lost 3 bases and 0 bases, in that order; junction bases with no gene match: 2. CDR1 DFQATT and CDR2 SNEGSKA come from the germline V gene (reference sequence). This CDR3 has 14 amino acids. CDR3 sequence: CSASGGSSYNEQFF. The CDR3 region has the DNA TGCAGTGCTAGTGGCGGGAGCTCCTACAATGAGCAGTTCTTC.

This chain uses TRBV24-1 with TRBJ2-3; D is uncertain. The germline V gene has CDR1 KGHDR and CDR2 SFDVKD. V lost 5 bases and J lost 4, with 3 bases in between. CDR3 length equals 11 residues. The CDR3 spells CATSGPDTQYF. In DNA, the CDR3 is TGTGCCACCAGTGGGCCAGATACGCAGTATTTT.

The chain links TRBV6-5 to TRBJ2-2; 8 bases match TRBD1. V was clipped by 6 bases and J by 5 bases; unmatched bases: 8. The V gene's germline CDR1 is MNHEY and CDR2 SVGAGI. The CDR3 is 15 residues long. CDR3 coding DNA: TGTGCCAGCAGACCGGACAGGGTGGGGACCGGGGAGCTGTTTTTT. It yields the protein CASRPDRVGTGELFF.

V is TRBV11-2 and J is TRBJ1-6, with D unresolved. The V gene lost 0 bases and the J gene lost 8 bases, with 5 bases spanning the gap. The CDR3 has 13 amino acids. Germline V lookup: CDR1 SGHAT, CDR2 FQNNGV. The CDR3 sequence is CASSLEADSPLHF. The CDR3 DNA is TGTGCCAGCAGCTTAGAGGCGGATTCACCCCTCCACTTT.